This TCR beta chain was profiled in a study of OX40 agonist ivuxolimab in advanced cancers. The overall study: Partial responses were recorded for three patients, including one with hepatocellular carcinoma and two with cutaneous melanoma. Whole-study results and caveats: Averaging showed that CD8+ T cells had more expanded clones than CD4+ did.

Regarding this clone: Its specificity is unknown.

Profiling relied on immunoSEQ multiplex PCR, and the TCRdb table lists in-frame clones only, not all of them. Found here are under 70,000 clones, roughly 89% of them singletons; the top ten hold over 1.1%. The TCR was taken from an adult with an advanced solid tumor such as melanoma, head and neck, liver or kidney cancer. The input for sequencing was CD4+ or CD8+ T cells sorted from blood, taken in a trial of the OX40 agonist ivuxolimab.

CDR3: CASVARGGSTDTQYF. The CDR3 bases are TGTGCCAGCGTCGCGAGGGGAGGGAGCACAGATACGCAGTATTTT. The chain carries TRBV2 and TRBJ2-3; 7 nucleotides line up with TRBD2. Germline CDR1 and CDR2: SNHLY and FYNNEI. This CDR3 spans 15 amino acids. V was clipped by 8 bases and J by 0 bases; unmatched bases: 8.